The 20 T cell receptor beta chains reported below all come from one sample, sequenced in a study of blood T cell repertoires in COVID-19. Data came from immunoSEQ multiplex PCR; TCRdb stores just in-frame clones and leaves some out. The repertoire holds around 20,000 clones, with around 91% as singletons. Material for sequencing was peripheral blood. Every receptor here comes from an older man with acute or convalescent COVID-19.

CDR3 DNA sequence: TGTGCCAGCAGCCAGCCCGGGACAGGGAGGTACGAGCAGTACTTC. Amino acid sequence: CASSQPGTGRYEQYF. This chain links TRBV3-1 (or the pseudogene TRBV3-2) with TRBJ2-7; 9 nucleotides align to TRBD1. Germline V lookup: CDR1 LGHDT, CDR2 YNNKEL (reference sequence). The CDR3 totals 15 residues. V trimming: 3 bases; J trimming: 4 bases; junction bases outside the gene matches: 7.

The chain uses TRBV14 and TRBJ2-1; TRBD2 might be the D (5 bases). This CDR3 has 12 amino acids. Germline V CDR1 and CDR2: SGHDN, FVKESK. Trimming removed 1 base from V and 12 bases from J, with 10 bases in between. This chain's CDR3 is CASSQASTRQFF. The CDR3 DNA reads as TGTGCCAGCAGCCAAGCTAGCACGCGGCAGTTCTTC.

The rearrangement joins TRBV11-3 to TRBJ2-1, with D perhaps matching TRBD1 (6 bases). The V gene's germline CDR1 is SGHNT and CDR2 YENEEA. V shed 5 bases and J shed 8 bases, with 16 bases lying between them. The CDR3 consists of 14 residues. CDR3 DNA sequence: TGTGCCAGCAGCCCGAGCAGGGGCAGCCATGAGCAGTTCTTC. This translates into CASSPSRGSHEQFF. The complete variable domain, with remaining parts taken from reference TRBV11-3 and TRBJ2-1, reads EAGVVQSPRYKIIEKKQPVAFWCNPISGHNTLYWYLQNLGQGPELLIRYENEEAVDDSQLPKDRFSAERLKGVDSTLKIQPAELGDSAVYLCASSPSRGSHEQFFGPGTRLTVL.

The chain carries TRBV20-1 and TRBJ2-5, with D perhaps matching TRBD1 (5 bases). The CDR3 has 12 residues. Trimming pared 3 bases from V and 5 bases from J, leaving 10 bases between. CDR1 and CDR2 (germline): DFQATT, SNEGSKA (reference sequence). In DNA form, the CDR3 reads TGCAGTGCTAGTCGTCAGGGCGAGACCCAGTACTTC. Translated: CSASRQGETQYF.

This clone was picked up one time. V is TRBV2 and J is TRBJ1-6; TRBD1 might be the D (5 bases). Trimming stripped 4 bases from V and 14 bases from J, with 18 bases between. Germline V gives CDR1 SNHLY, CDR2 FYNNEI. The CDR3 consists of 14 residues. CDR3 in DNA: TGTGCCAGCAGTGGGGGCCAGGGCCCCTCCACCCTCCACTTT. Translation gives CASSGGQGPSTLHF. The full variable domain, in which reference TRBV2 and TRBJ1-6 provide the parts outside the CDR3, is EPEVTQTPSHQVTQMGQEVILRCVPISNHLYFYWYRQILGQKVEFLVSFYNNEISEKSEIFDDQFSVERPDGSNFTLKIRSTKLEDSAMYFCASSGGQGPSTLHFGNGTRLTVT.

This chain joins TRBV7-2 and TRBJ1-4; D is undetermined. The CDR3 runs 17 residues. The V gene's germline CDR1 is SGHTA and CDR2 FQGNSA. Trimming left V 1 base short and J 8 bases short, with 20 bases between. The DNA for the CDR3 is TGTGCCAGCAGCTTAGGCCCGTCTTACATAAGAGGAGAAAAACTGTTTTTT. It translates to CASSLGPSYIRGEKLFF.

The chain joins TRBV7-6 to TRBJ2-7, with 12 bases matching TRBD2. Germline V gives CDR1 SGHVS, CDR2 FNYEAQ. The CDR3 covers 12 residues. In nucleotides, the CDR3 is TGTGCCAGCAGCCCCGGACTAGCGGGGTTTAGTGTC. Translated: CASSPGLAGFSV.

The J gene is TRBJ1-2, the V gene TRBV27; D call uncertain. The CDR3 is 13 amino acids. Trimming took 5 bases from V and 2 from J, leaving 9 bases between them. Germline lookup yields CDR1 MNHEY and CDR2 SMNVEV (reference sequence). CDR3 residues: CASSIRWNYGYTF. Here the CDR3 DNA reads TGTGCCAGCAGTATCAGGTGGAACTATGGCTACACCTTC.

The chain uses TRBV6-6 and TRBJ2-1; 12 nucleotides line up with TRBD1. The junction had 7 bases not matched to a gene; V was cut back by 9 bases and J by 7 bases. The CDR3 runs to 14 residues. Per the germline V gene, CDR1 is MNHNY and CDR2 is SVGAGI (reference sequence). The CDR3 sequence is CASLWDRGRNEQFF. CDR3 bases: TGTGCCAGTCTATGGGACAGGGGGCGAAATGAGCAGTTCTTC.

This chain joins TRBV27 and TRBJ1-1, with 7 bases aligning to TRBD1. Looked up from germline, CDR1 is MNHEY and CDR2 is SMNVEV (reference sequence). CDR3 length: 14 residues. V gave up 6 bases and J gave up 1 base; unmatched junction bases: 5. The CDR3 here is CASRPGQRNTEAFF. CDR3 nucleotide sequence: TGTGCCAGCAGACCGGGACAGAGGAACACTGAAGCTTTCTTT.

The chain has TRBV5-4 and TRBJ2-7, with 9 bases fitting TRBD1. The germline CDR1 and CDR2 sequences are SGHNT and YYREEE (reference sequence). This CDR3 spans 15 amino acids. The V segment lost 3 bases and the J segment 5 bases; nucleotides outside the gene matches: 9. The CDR3 here is CASSSPDRGRNEQYF. In DNA form, the CDR3 reads TGTGCCAGCAGCTCCCCGGACAGGGGAAGGAACGAGCAGTACTTC.

A word on this clone: Sequence at one end of the junction differs from germline and may be a read error. CDR3 DNA sequence: TGTGCCAGCAGTCAAGCGGGGGGAGTTGCAGATACGCAGTATTTT. This encodes CASSQAGGVADTQYF. The gene calls are TRBV2 and TRBJ2-3; 9 bases match TRBD2. CDR1 and CDR2 from the germline V gene are SNHLY and FYNNEI. The CDR3 is 15 amino acids.

The chain couples TRBV3-1 (or the pseudogene TRBV3-2) to TRBJ1-1; TRBD1 agrees at 10 bases. From germline, CDR1 is LGHDT and CDR2 YNNKEL (reference sequence). The CDR3 is 12 residues long. V was clipped by 5 bases and J by 10 bases; unmatched bases: 4. The CDR3 nucleotides are TGTGCCAGCAGCAGGGACAGGGGAGGAGCTTTCTTT. It yields the protein CASSRDRGGAFF.

The chain links TRBV3-1 (or the pseudogene TRBV3-2) to TRBJ2-1, with D possibly TRBD1 on 5 matching bases. CDR1 and CDR2 from the germline V gene are LGHDT and YNNKEL (reference sequence). V was shortened by 6 bases and J by 6 bases, with 15 bases between the two germline ends. The CDR3 totals 14 residues. The CDR3 sequence: CASSPTGAPNEQFF. DNA of the CDR3: TGTGCCAGCAGTCCGACTGGGGCGCCCAATGAGCAGTTCTTC.

This clone was seen just once. The J gene is TRBJ1-1, the V gene TRBV7-6; 8 bases align to TRBD1. Germline trimming cut 4 bases from V and 4 bases from J; bases unmatched to any gene: 8. CDR1 is SGHVS, CDR2 FNYEAQ, per germline. The CDR3 has 15 amino acids. The chain's CDR3 is CASSSQGAKGTEAFF. In DNA form, the CDR3 reads TGTGCCAGCAGCTCTCAGGGGGCGAAGGGCACTGAAGCTTTCTTT.

The rearrangement uses TRBV5-1 and TRBJ1-5; perhaps TRBD1 as D (5 bases). Germline loops: CDR1 SGHRS, CDR2 YFSETQ. Trimming cost V 0 bases and J 1 base, with 8 bases left between them. The CDR3 length is 15 residues. The CDR3 region is CASSLEGASNQPQHF. As DNA, the CDR3 is TGCGCCAGCAGCTTGGAAGGGGCAAGCAATCAGCCCCAGCATTTT.

The chain couples TRBV2 to TRBJ1-2; 7 nucleotides align to TRBD1. The V segment lost 2 bases and the J segment 2 bases; nucleotides outside the gene matches: 2. Germline CDR1 is SNHLY and CDR2 is FYNNEI. The CDR3 length is 14 residues. Here the CDR3 reads CASSERGQNYGYTF. The CDR3, as DNA: TGTGCCAGCAGTGAAAGGGGACAGAACTATGGCTACACCTTC.

The rearrangement joins TRBV15 to TRBJ2-2; TRBD1 aligns across 8 bases. The V gene end was trimmed by 6 bases and the J gene end by 4 bases; junction bases not matched to a gene: 13. The CDR3 runs to 17 residues. Germline V CDR1 and CDR2: LNHNV, YYDKDF (reference sequence). DNA of the CDR3: TGTGCCACCAGGTCCGTACTCGGACAGGGTTCCACCGGGGAGCTGTTTTTT. Its protein product is CATRSVLGQGSTGELFF.

The chain carries TRBV12-5 and TRBJ2-1; maybe TRBD2 (6 bases). Germline V gene lookup returns CDR1 LGHNT and CDR2 FRNRAP. The CDR3 extends over 15 amino acids. V dropped 4 bases and J dropped 7 bases, with 17 bases sitting between them. The CDR3 DNA reads TGTGCTAGTGGTTCCGGGTCGGGAGATGGGAATGAGCAGTTCTTC. The encoded protein is CASGSGSGDGNEQFF.

The chain carries TRBV30 and TRBJ1-5, with D unclear. With 5 bases removed from V and 2 bases from J, the gap between germline ends came to 13 bases. Germline V gene sequence: CDR1 GTSNPN, CDR2 SVGIG (reference sequence). CDR3 length: 14 amino acids. Written as DNA, the CDR3 is TGTGCCTGGGAGGCAGACTTCGGCAATCAGCCCCAGCATTTT. It specifies CAWEADFGNQPQHF.